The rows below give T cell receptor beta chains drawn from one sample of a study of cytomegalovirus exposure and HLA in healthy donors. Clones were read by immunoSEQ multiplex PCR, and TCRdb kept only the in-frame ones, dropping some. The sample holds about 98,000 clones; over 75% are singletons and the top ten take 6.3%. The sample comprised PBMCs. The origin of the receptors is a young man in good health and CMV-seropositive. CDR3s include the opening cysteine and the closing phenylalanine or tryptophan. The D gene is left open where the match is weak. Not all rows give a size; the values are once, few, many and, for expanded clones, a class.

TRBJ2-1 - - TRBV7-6 TGTGCCAGCACTAACGTGGACAATGAGCAGTTCTTC CASTNVDNEQFF
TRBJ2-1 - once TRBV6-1 TGTGCCAGCAGTGTATACAATGAGCAGTTCTTC CASSVYNEQFF
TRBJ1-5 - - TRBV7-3 TGTGCCAGCAGCTTAACCGGACTTGGCAATCAGCCCCAGCATTTT CASSLTGLGNQPQHF
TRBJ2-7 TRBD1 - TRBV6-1 TGTGCCAGCAGTGGTACCGGGACAGGGGAACCCTTAAACGAGCAGTACTTC CASSGTGTGEPLNEQYF
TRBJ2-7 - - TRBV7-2 TGTGCCAGCAGCTTAGGGCCTAGCTCCTTAACCTACGAGCAGTACTTC CASSLGPSSLTYEQYF
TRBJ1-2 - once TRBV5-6 TGTGCCAGCAGCTTGGCGGGGATTGACGGCTACACCTTC CASSLAGIDGYTF
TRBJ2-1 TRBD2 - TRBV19 TGTGCCAGTAATCCCGGGGGGAGCTCCTACAATGAGCAGTTCTTC CASNPGGSSYNEQFF
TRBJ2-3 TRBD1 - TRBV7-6 TGTGCCAGCAGCCCCCCGACAGGGCCCAGTGATACGCAGTATTTT CASSPPTGPSDTQYF
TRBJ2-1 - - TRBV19 TGTGCCAGTAGTTCGGGGATAGACAATGAGCAGTTCTTC CASSSGIDNEQFF
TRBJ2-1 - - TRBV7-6 TGTGCCAGCAGCTTACGAGGGGACATCTACAATGAGCAGTTCTTC CASSLRGDIYNEQFF
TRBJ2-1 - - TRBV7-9 TGTGCCAGCAGCTTATCCCGGACAGAAATTTACAATGAGCAGTTCTTC CASSLSRTEIYNEQFF
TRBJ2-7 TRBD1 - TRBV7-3 TGTGCCAGCAGCCCCCGACAGGGGGCTAGCTCCTACGAGCAGTACTTC CASSPRQGASSYEQYF
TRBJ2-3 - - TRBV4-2 TGTGCCAGCAGCCAAGATTACCCTACCGGAGATACGCAGTATTTT CASSQDYPTGDTQYF
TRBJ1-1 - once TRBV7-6 TGTGCCAGCAGCTCTAAGTCCTTCGGGGGGGTCAACACTGAAGCTTTCTTT CASSSKSFGGVNTEAFF
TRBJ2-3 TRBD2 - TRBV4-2 TGTGCCAGCAGTACCGCTAGCGGGAGACCGGATACGCAGTATTTT CASSTASGRPDTQYF
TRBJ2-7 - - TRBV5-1 TGCGCCAGCAGCTTGTTTCCCGGGGACTACGAGCAGTACTTC CASSLFPGDYEQYF
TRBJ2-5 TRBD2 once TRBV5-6 TGTGCCAGCAGCTTGAAACTAGCGGGAGCTCAAGAGACCCAGTACTTC CASSLKLAGAQETQYF
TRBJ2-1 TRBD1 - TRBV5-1 TGCGCCAGCAGCATAACACGGGGGACAGGGGACAATGAGCAGTTCTTC CASSITRGTGDNEQFF
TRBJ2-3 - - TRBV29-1 TGCAGCGTTGAACAGGCTAGCACAGATACGCAGTATTTT CSVEQASTDTQYF
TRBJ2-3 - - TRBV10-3 TGTGCCATCAGTGAGCCTACCACAGATACGCAGTATTTT CAISEPTTDTQYF
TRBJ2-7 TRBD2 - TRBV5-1 TGCGCCAGCAGTCCGGGACTAGCAATCTACGAGCAGTACTTC CASSPGLAIYEQYF
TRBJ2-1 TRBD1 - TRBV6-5 TGTGCCAGCAGTGGACAGGCCCATGAGCAGTTCTTC CASSGQAHEQFF
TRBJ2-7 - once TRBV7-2 TGTGCCAGCAGCCCCCCGTCGGGCGAGCAGTACTTC CASSPPSGEQYF
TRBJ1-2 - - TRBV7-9 TGTGCCAGCAGCATTGCCAAAACAGGGTCCCTCAACTATGGCTACACCTTC CASSIAKTGSLNYGYTF
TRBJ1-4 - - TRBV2 TGTGCCAGCAGTGATCGAGGGATTGAAAAACTGTTTTTT CASSDRGIEKLFF
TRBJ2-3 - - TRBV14 TGTGCCAGCAGCCAAGGTCTGTCAGATACGCAGTATTTT CASSQGLSDTQYF
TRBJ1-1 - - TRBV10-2 TGCGCCAGCAGTGAAGGTACAGGAGCGAACACTGAAGCTTTCTTT CASSEGTGANTEAFF
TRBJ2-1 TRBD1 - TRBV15 TGTGCCACCAGCAGAGCCGGGACAGGGATGGACAGAGAGCAGTTCTTC CATSRAGTGMDREQFF
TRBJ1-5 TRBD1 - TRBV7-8 TGTGCCAGCAGCAGCGACAGGGTGTACCAGCCCCAGCATTTT CASSSDRVYQPQHF
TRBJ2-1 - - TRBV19 TGTGCCAGTAGTATTCTACAGATTAATGAGCAGTTCTTC CASSILQINEQFF
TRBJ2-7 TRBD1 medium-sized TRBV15 TGTGCCACCAGCAGAGAGACAGGGGGCTCCTACGAGCAGTACTTC CATSRETGGSYEQYF
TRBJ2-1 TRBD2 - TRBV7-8 TGTGCCAGCAGCTTATATGAGCGGGAGGGCCTCAATGAGCAGTTCTTC CASSLYEREGLNEQFF
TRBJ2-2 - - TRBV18 TGTGCCAGCTCACCACTTTACAATGCGAACACCGGGGAGCTGTTTTTT CASSPLYNANTGELFF
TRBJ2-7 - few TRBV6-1 TGTGCCAGCAGGGGACTCGACCTAAGCCGGCAGTACTTC CASRGLDLSRQYF
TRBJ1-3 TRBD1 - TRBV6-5 TGTGCCAGCAGTACCCGGACAGGGTTAACGGACACCATATATTTT CASSTRTGLTDTIYF
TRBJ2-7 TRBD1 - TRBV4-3 TGCGCCAGCAGCAAATCCGGGACAGGAGCCTACGAGCAGTACTTC CASSKSGTGAYEQYF
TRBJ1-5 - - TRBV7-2 TGTGCCAGCAGCTCTTATGCCGGTAGCAATCAGCCCCAGCATTTT CASSSYAGSNQPQHF
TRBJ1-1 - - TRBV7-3 TGTGCCAGCAGCTCCGGGCCAGGGGCGGGGAACACTGAAGCTTTCTTT CASSSGPGAGNTEAFF
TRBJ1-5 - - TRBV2 TGTGCCAGCAGTGAATCGGGGTTGGATCAGCCCCAGCATTTT CASSESGLDQPQHF
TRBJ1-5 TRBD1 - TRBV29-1 TGCAGCGTTCTGACAGGGACTAATCAGCCCCAGCATTTT CSVLTGTNQPQHF
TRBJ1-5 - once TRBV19 TGTGCCAGTAGTCGGGGGACCAGAGGCTGGGATCAGCCCCAGCATTTT CASSRGTRGWDQPQHF
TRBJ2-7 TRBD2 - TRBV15 TGTGCCACCAGCTCAATAGCGGGTAGCTCCTACGAGCAGTACTTC CATSSIAGSSYEQYF
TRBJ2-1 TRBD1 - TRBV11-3 TGTGCCAGCAGCTTATTCGGGACAGGGGACAATGAGCAGTTCTTC CASSLFGTGDNEQFF
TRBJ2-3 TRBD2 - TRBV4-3 TGCGCCAGCAGCCAAGAAAGCGGGGGGCCCGCAGATACGCAGTATTTT CASSQESGGPADTQYF
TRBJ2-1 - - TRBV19 TGTGCCAGTAGTAGGAGGAGCTCCTACAATGAGCAGTTCTTC CASSRRSSYNEQFF
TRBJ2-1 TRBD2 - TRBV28 TGTGCCAGCACGCGGGAGGGGCTGGAGCAGTTCTTC CASTREGLEQFF
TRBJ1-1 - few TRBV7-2 TGTGCCAGCAGCTTAGAGGGGGTGGGCACTGAAGCTTTCTTT CASSLEGVGTEAFF
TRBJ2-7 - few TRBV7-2 TGTGCCAGCAGCCCCGCGGGGACTTACGAGCAGTACTTC CASSPAGTYEQYF
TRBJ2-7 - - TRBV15 TGTGCCACCAGCAGAGATCCGGGGTCACAGTCCGAGCAGTACTTC CATSRDPGSQSEQYF
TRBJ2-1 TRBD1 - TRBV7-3 TGTGCCAGCAGCTCCGGGACAGGGGACATGGGTGAGCAGTTCTTC CASSSGTGDMGEQFF
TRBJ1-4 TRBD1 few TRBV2 TGTGCCAGCAGACTGTCGACAGGGGGAGGCGAAAAACTGTTTTTT CASRLSTGGGEKLFF
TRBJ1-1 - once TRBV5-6 TGTGCCAGCAGCTTTTGGCAGATGAACACTGAAGCTTTCTTT CASSFWQMNTEAFF